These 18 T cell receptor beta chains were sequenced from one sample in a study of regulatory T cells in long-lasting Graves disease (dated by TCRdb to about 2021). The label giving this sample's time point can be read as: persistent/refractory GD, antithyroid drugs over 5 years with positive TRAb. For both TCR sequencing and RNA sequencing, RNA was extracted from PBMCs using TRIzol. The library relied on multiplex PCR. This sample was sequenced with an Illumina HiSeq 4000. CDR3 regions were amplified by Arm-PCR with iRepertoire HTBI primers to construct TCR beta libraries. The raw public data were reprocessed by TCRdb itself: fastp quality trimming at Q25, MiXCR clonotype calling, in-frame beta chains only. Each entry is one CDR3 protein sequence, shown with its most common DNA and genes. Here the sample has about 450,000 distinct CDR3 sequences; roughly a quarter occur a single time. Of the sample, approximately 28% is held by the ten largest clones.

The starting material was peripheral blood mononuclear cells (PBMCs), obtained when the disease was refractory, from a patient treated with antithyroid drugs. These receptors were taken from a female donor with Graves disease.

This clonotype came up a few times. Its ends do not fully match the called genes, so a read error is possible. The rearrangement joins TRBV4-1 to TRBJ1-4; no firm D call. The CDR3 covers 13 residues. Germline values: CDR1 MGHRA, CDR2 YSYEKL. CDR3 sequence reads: CASSQVVPERLFF. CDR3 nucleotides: TGCGCCAGCAGCCAAGTAGTCCCTGAAAGACTGTTTTTT.

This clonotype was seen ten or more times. The CDR3 coding sequence is TGTGCCAGCAGTTTAGCGCCCTTTGAAGCTTTCTTT. It translates to CASSLAPFEAFF. This chain connects TRBV12-3 or TRBV12-4 to TRBJ1-1; D is unresolved. V was trimmed by 0 bases and J by 7 bases, leaving 6 bases between them. This CDR3 spans 12 amino acids.

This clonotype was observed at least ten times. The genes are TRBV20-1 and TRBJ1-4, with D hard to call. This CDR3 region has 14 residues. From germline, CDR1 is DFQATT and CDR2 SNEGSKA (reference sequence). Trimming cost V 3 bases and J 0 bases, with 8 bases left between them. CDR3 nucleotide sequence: TGCAGTGCTAGTCTCCTGGCAACTAATGAAAAACTGTTTTTT. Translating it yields CSASLLATNEKLFF.

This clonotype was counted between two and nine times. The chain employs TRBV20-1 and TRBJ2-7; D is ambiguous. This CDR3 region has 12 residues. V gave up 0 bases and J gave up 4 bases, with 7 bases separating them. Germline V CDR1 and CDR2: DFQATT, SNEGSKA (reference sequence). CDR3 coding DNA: TGCAGTGCTAGAGATAACCAGTACGAGCAGTACTTC. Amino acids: CSARDNQYEQYF.

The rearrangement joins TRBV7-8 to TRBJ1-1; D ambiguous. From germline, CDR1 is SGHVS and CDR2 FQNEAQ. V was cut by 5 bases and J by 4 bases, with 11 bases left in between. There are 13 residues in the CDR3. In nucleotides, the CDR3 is TGTGCCAGCAGCGCAAAGATCGGCACTGAAGCTTTCTTT. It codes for CASSAKIGTEAFF.

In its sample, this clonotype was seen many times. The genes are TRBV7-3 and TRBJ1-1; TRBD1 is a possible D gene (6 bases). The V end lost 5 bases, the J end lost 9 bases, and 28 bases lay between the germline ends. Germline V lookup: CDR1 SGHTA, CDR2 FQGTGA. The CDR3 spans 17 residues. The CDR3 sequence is CASSQRHDRSTVNQAFF. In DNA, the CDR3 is TGTGCCAGCAGCCAAAGACACGACAGGTCGACCGTCAACCAAGCTTTCTTT.

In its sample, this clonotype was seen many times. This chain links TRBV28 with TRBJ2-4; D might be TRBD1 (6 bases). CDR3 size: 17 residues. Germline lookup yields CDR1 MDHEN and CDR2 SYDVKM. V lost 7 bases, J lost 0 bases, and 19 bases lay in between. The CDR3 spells CASIKTDRRVAKNIQYF. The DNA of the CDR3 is TGTGCCAGCATCAAAACGGACAGAAGGGTAGCCAAAAACATTCAGTACTTC.

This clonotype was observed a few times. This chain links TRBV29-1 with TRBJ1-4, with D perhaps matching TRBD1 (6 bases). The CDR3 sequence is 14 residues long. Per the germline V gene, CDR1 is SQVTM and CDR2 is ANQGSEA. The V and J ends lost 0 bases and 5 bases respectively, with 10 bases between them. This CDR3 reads CSVEDRGRNEKLFF. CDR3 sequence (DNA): TGCAGCGTTGAAGACAGGGGAAGAAATGAAAAACTGTTTTTT.

Here the CDR3 reads CASSPGKNTGELFF. The CDR3 coding sequence is TGTGCCAGCAGCCCCGGCAAGAACACCGGGGAGCTGTTTTTT. This chain joins TRBV5-5 and TRBJ2-2, with no clear D. Germline values: CDR1 SGHKS, CDR2 YYEKEE (reference sequence). The CDR3 contains 14 residues. Trimming removed 4 bases from V and 1 base from J, with 8 bases in between.

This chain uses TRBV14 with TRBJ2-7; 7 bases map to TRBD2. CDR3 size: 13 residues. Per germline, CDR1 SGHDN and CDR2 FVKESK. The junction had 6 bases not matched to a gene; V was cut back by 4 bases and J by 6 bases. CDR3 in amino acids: CASSPNGLGEQYF. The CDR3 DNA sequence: TGTGCCAGCAGCCCTAACGGACTAGGCGAGCAGTACTTC.

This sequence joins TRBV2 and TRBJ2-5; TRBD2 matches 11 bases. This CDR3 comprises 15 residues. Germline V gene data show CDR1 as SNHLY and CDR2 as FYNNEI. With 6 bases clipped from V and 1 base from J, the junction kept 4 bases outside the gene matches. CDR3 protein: CASRPTSGTQETQYF. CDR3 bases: TGTGCCAGCAGGCCGACTAGCGGGACCCAAGAGACCCAGTACTTC.

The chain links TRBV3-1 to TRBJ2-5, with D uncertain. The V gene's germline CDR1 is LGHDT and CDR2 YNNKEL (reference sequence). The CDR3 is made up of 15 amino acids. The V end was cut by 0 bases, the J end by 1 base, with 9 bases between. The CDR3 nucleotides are TGTGCCAGCAGCCAAGATGAGCTCCCCCAAGAGACCCAGTACTTC. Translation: CASSQDELPQETQYF.

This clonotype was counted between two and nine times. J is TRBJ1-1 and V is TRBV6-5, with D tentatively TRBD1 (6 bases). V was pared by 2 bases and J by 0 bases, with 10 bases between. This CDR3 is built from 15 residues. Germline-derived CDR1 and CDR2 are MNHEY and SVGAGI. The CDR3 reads CASSYAGQLNTEAFF. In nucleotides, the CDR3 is TGTGCCAGCAGTTACGCTGGACAGTTGAACACTGAAGCTTTCTTT.

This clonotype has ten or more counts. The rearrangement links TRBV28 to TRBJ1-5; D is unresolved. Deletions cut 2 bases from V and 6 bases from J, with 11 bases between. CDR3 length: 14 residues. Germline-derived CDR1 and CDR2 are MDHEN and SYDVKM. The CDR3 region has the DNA TGTGCCAGCAGTTTAATTTCTTCCAGTCAGCCCCAGCATTTT. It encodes CASSLISSSQPQHF.

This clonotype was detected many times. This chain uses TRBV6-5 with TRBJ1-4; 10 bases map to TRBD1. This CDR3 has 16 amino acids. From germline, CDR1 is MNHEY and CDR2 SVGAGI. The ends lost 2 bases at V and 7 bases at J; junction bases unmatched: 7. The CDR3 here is CASSYLGTGAGEKLFF. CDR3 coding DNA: TGTGCCAGCAGTTACCTAGGGACAGGGGCGGGTGAAAAACTGTTTTTT.

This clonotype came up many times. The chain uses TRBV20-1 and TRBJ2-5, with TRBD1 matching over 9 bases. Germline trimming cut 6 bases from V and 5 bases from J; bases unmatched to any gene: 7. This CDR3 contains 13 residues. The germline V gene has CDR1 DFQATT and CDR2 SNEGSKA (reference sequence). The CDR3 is CSADHRGRETQYF. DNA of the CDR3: TGCAGTGCGGATCACAGGGGGCGGGAGACCCAGTACTTC.

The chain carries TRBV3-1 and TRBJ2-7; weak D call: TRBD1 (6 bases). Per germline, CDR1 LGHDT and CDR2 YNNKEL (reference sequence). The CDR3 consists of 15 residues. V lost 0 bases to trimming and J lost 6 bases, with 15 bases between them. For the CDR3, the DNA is TGTGCCAGCAGCCAAGATCTAGACAGGTCAGGCGAGCAGTACTTC. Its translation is CASSQDLDRSGEQYF.

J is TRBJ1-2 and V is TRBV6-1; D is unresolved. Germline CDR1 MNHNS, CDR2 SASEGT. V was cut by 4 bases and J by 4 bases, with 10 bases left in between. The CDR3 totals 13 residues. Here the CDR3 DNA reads TGTGCCAGCAGTGGCGCGGGAACCTATGGCTACACCTTC. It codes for CASSGAGTYGYTF.